This T cell receptor (beta chain) came from a study of graft-versus-host responses after intestinal transplantation. The protocol was immunoSEQ multiplex PCR, while the TCRdb copy is restricted to in-frame clones and leaves out a portion. The data show about 1,800 clones, more than 70% seen once. Investigators treated the graft tissue so that it released intraepithelial and lamina propria lymphocytes. This CDR3 is built from 20 residues. The germline V and J ends were trimmed by 0 bases and 2 bases, with 26 bases remaining between them. Germline assignment: CDR1 LNHNV and CDR2 YYDKDF (reference sequence). Study-wide points: High graft-versus-host to host-versus-graft clonal ratios were found in allografts of patients who had graft-donor T cell macrochimerism.

Note on this clone: Its specificity is not known.

This material consisted of ileum tissue, taken 12 days after intestinal transplant. The chain uses TRBV15 and TRBJ2-7, with D hard to call. This TCR was sampled from a human patient who received an intestinal transplant, so some T cells may come from the graft donor. CDR3 bases: TGTGCCACCAGCAGAGATGAGGAGACACCCTGGACGTTTAGCCCCTACGAGCAGTACTTC. Residues: CATSRDEETPWTFSPYEQYF.